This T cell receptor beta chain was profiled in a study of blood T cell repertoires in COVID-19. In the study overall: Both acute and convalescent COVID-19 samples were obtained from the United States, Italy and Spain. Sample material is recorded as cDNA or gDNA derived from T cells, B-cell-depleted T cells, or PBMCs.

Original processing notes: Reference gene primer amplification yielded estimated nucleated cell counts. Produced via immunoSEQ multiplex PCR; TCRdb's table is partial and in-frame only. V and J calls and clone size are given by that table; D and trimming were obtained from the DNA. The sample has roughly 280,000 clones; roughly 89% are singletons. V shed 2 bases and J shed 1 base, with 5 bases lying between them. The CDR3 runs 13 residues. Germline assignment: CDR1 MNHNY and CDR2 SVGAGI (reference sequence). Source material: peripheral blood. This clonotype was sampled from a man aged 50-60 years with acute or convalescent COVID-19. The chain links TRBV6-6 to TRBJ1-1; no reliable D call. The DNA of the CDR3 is TGTGCCAGCAGTTACGCGCGGAACACTGAAGCTTTCTTT. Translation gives CASSYARNTEAFF.